Listed here are 8 T cell receptor beta chains from one sample, sequenced in a study of blood T cells in healthy people across ages. It was with a sample-barcoded 5' primer and a J-beta primer mix that a second PCR of roughly 7 to 11 cycles was run. Each CDR3 protein is one row after TCRdb ran MiXCR on the 5' RACE reads. The sample has more than 600,000 distinct CDR3 sequences; 20% to 30% are singletons. Separately, the same data were catalogued under a study of T cells of mothers and their children.

The sequencing sample was made of blood. These TCRs come from a boy younger than 18 in good health.

V gene TRBV28 combines with J gene TRBJ2-1; 10 bases align to TRBD2. CDR3 length equals 15 residues. Germline V gene sequence: CDR1 MDHEN, CDR2 SYDVKM. J gave up 5 bases and V 5 bases, and 6 bases lay outside the gene matches. CDR3 sequence (DNA): TGTGCCAGCAGTGATTTTAGCGGGGGGAACAATGAGCAGTTCTTC. It translates to CASSDFSGGNNEQFF. The variable domain in full, completed from reference TRBV28 and TRBJ2-1, reads DVKVTQSSRYLVKRTGEKVFLECVQDMDHENMFWYRQDPGLGLRLIYFSYDVKMKEKGDIPEGYSVSREKKERFSLILESASTNQTSMYLCASSDFSGGNNEQFFGPGTRLTVL.

This clonotype was counted between two and nine times. V usage is TRBV29-1 and J usage is TRBJ2-5; 14 bases fit TRBD2. The closer fit of TRBJ2-1 to the DNA end suggests the J call may be wrong. This CDR3 is built from 16 residues. Germline CDR1 reads SQVTM; CDR2 reads ANQGSEA. DNA for the CDR3: TGCAGCGTTGAGCCGGGACTAGCGGGAGTCCCCAATGAGCAGTTCTTC. This codes for CSVEPGLAGVPNEQFF.

J is TRBJ2-5 and V is TRBV25-1, with TRBD2 matching 9 bases. The germline CDR1 and CDR2 sequences are MGHDK and SYGVNS. The ends lost 4 bases at V and 5 bases at J; junction bases unmatched: 5. This CDR3 region has 14 residues. The CDR3 is CASSAREGLETQYF. The CDR3 DNA reads TGTGCCAGCAGTGCGCGGGAGGGCCTCGAGACCCAGTACTTC.

The V call is TRBV7-2, the J call TRBJ1-1; no clear D. This CDR3 has 15 amino acids. The ends were cut back, 5 bases at V and 8 bases at J, with 21 bases in the middle. CDR1 is SGHTA and CDR2 is FQGNSA in the germline V gene. The CDR3 sequence is CASSPTQSHPKEAFF. CDR3 nucleotide sequence: TGTGCCAGCAGCCCGACACAATCACATCCTAAGGAAGCTTTCTTT. Full variable domain (remainder filled in from reference TRBV7-2 and TRBJ1-1): GAGVSQSPSNKVTEKGKDVELRCDPISGHTALYWYRQSLGQGLEFLIYFQGNSAPDKSGLPSDRFSAERTGGSVSTLTIQRTQQEDSAVYLCASSPTQSHPKEAFFGQGTRLTVV.

This clonotype was seen a few times. The chain joins TRBV6-1 to TRBJ2-1, with 7 bases fitting TRBD1. The CDR3 loop spans 14 amino acids. Trimming removed 6 bases from V and 3 bases from J; junction bases left unmatched: 5. The V gene's germline CDR1 is MNHNS and CDR2 SASEGT. The DNA for the CDR3 is TGTGCCAGCAGGCTAACAGGGGACTACAATGAGCAGTTCTTC. This codes for CASRLTGDYNEQFF.

Only a few counts were recorded for this clonotype. This chain joins TRBV7-9 and TRBJ2-1, with D tentatively TRBD1 or TRBD2 (5 bases each). The CDR3 runs to 12 residues. The germline CDR1 and CDR2 sequences are SEHNR and FQNEAQ (reference sequence). Trimming pared 5 bases from V and 8 bases from J, leaving 10 bases between. In DNA form, the CDR3 reads TGTGCCAGCAGCCCCGGGGCCCATGAGCAGTTCTTC. This sequence encodes CASSPGAHEQFF.

J is TRBJ2-5 and V is TRBV3-1; possible D gene TRBD1, 6 bases. V shed 6 bases and J shed 5 bases, with 22 bases lying between them. This CDR3 has 16 amino acids. Per the germline V gene, CDR1 is LGHDT and CDR2 is YNNKEL (reference sequence). The CDR3 sequence: CASRMIPGEGKETQYF. DNA for the CDR3: TGTGCCAGCAGGATGATTCCAGGGGAAGGGAAGGAGACCCAGTACTTC.

The rearrangement joins TRBV9 to TRBJ2-2, with D possibly being TRBD1 (5 bases). The V end was cut by 4 bases, the J end by 13 bases, with 23 bases between. The germline V gene encodes CDR1 SGDLS and CDR2 YYNGEE. The CDR3 extends over 15 amino acids. The CDR3 bases are TGTGCCAGCAGCTCAGGGTCTTTTCCCTCATATGGGCTGTTTTTT. This encodes CASSSGSFPSYGLFF.